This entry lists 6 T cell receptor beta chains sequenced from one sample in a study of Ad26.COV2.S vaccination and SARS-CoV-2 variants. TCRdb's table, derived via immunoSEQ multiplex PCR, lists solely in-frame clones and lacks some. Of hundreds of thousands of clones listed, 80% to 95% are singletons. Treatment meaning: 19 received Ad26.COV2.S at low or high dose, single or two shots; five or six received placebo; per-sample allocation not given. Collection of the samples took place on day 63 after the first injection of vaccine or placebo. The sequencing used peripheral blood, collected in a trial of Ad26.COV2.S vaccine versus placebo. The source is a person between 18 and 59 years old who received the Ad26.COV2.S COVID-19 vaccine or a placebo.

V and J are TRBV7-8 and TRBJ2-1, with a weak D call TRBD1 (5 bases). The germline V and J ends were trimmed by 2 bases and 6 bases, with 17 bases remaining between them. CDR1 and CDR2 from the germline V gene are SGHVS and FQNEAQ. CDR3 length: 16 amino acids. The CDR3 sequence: CASSLRPLGLPNEQFF. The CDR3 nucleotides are TGTGCCAGCAGCTTACGGCCGTTGGGGCTTCCCAATGAGCAGTTCTTC.

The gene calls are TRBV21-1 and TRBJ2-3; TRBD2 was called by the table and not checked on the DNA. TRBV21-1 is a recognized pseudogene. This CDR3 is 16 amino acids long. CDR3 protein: CASSKCGAERTDTQYF. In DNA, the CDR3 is TGTGCCAGCAGCAAATGCGGCGCGGAGAGGACAGATACGCAGTATTTT.

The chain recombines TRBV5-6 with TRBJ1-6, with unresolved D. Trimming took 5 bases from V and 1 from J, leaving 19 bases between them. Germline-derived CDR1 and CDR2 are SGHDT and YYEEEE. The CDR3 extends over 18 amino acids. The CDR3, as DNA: TGTGCCAGCAGTCCGCAAGTCGGGTTAGGTTCCTATAATTCACCCCTCCACTTT. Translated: CASSPQVGLGSYNSPLHF.

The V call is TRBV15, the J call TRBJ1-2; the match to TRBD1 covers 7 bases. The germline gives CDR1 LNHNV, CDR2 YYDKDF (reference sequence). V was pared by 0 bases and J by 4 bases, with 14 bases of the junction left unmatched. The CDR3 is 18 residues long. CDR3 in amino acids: CATSRDRQGNKFGYGYTF. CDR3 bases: TGTGCCACCAGCAGAGACAGACAGGGAAATAAGTTCGGCTATGGCTACACCTTC. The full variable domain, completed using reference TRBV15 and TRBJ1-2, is DAMVIQNPRYQVTQFGKPVTLSCSQTLNHNVMYWYQQKSSQAPKLLFHYYDKDFNNEADTPDNFQSRRPNTSFCFLDIRSPGLGDTAMYLCATSRDRQGNKFGYGYTFGSGTRLTVV.

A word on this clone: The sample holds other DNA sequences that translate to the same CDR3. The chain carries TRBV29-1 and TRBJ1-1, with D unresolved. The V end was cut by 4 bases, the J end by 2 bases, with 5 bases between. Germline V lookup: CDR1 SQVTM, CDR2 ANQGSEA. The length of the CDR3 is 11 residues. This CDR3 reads CSVGRNTEAFF. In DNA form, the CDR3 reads TGCAGCGTTGGTAGAAACACTGAAGCTTTCTTT.

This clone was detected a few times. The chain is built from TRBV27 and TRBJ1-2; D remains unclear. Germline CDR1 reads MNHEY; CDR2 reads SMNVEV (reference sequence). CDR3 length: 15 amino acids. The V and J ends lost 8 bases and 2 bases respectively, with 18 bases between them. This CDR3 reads CASGSIRLLNYGYTF. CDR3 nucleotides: TGTGCCAGCGGTAGCATTCGCCTCCTAAACTATGGCTACACCTTC.